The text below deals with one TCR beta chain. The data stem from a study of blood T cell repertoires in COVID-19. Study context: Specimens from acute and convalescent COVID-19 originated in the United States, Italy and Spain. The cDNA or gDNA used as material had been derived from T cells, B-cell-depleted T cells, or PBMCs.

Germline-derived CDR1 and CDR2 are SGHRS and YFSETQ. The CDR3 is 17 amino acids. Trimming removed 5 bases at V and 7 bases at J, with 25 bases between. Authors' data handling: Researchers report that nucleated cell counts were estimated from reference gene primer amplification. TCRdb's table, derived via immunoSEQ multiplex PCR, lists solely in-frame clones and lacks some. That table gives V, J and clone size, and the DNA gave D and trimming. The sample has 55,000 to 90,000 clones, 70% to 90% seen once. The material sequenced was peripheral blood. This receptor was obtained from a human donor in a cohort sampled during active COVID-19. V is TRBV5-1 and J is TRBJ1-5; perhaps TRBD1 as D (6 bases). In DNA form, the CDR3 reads TGCGCCAGCAGTCTGGTGGGAGGGGACACAGTAGCCCAGCCCCAGCATTTT. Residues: CASSLVGGDTVAQPQHF.